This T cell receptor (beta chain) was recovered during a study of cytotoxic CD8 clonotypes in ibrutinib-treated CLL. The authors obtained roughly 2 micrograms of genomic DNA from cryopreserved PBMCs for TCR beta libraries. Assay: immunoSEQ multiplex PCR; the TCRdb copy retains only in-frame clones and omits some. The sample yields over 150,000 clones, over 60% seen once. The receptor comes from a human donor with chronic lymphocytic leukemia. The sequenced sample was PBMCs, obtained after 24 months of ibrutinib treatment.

As DNA, the CDR3 is TGTGCCAGCTGGGATCCATATGGCTACACCTTC. Translation gives CASWDPYGYTF. The rearrangement links TRBV19 to TRBJ1-2, with no clear D. Trimming cost V 9 bases and J 5 bases, with 10 bases left between them. The germline V gene encodes CDR1 LNHDA and CDR2 SQIVND (reference sequence). This CDR3 region has 11 residues.